These 3 T cell receptor beta chains originate from one sample sequenced in a study of blood T cells in healthy people across ages. A second PCR of 7 to 11 cycles used a sample-barcoded 5' primer and a J-beta primer mix. TCRdb processed the 5' RACE reads anew with MiXCR; each CDR3 protein has one entry. The sample holds 1.4 million or so distinct CDR3 sequences, roughly 43% seen once. The sample taken for sequencing was blood. The receptors derive from a woman between 18 and 29 years old in good health.

The chain recombines TRBV28 with TRBJ1-4; 11 bases line up with TRBD1. The CDR3 extends over 15 amino acids. Per germline, CDR1 MDHEN and CDR2 SYDVKM. Trimming removed 4 bases from V and 7 bases from J; junction bases left unmatched: 5. The CDR3 nucleotides read TGTGCCAGCAGTTCCGGGACAGGGGGGTCTGAAAAACTGTTTTTT. Its translation: CASSSGTGGSEKLFF.

The chain uses TRBV28 and TRBJ1-4; tentatively, D is TRBD1 (6 bases). The CDR3 totals 11 residues. Germline CDR1 reads MDHEN; CDR2 reads SYDVKM. V was pared by 8 bases and J by 7 bases, with 8 bases between. The CDR3 nucleotides read TGTGCCAGCGGGACAAGTGAAAAACTGTTTTTT. This gives the protein CASGTSEKLFF.

The chain joins TRBV20-1 to TRBJ1-6, with D tentatively TRBD1 (5 bases). V dropped 1 base and J dropped 8 bases, with 12 bases sitting between them. The germline V gene has CDR1 DFQATT and CDR2 SNEGSKA (reference sequence). This CDR3 is built from 14 residues. In nucleotides, the CDR3 is TGCAGTGCTAGAGGTACAGGCCAGGATTCACCCCTCCACTTT. Translating it yields CSARGTGQDSPLHF.